This TCR beta chain was documented in a study of T cells in Graves' hyperthyroidism and ophthalmopathy. Overall study results and limits: Most thyroid clonotypes that were expanded above 0.001 also turned up in blood. A model of 13 V-J pairs discriminated ophthalmopathy from stable hyperthyroidism.

Researchers amplified the TCR beta CDR3 regions from RNA transcripts. The HTBI primer set was used in a first-round RT-PCR of the TCR CDR3. TCRdb reprocessed the multiplex PCR reads with MiXCR, giving one entry per CDR3 protein. This table holds 380,000 or so distinct CDR3 sequences, more than 11% found once. The CDR3 contains 13 residues. Unmatched junction bases numbered 4, after V lost 4 bases and J lost 7 bases. Germline values: CDR1 SGHRS, CDR2 YFSETQ. No ophthalmopathy progression within 18 months constituted stable Graves' hyperthyroidism. Exclusion of patients followed from uncontrolled infection, other autoimmune disease, pregnancy or lactation. By share of the sample, this clonotype is medium-sized. The antigen remains unidentified.

Material: blood. This rearrangement joins TRBV5-1 to TRBJ2-7; the match to TRBD1 covers 11 bases. The receptor was derived from a woman in her 30s with Graves' hyperthyroidism. In DNA form, the CDR3 reads TGCGCCAGCAGCGACCGGGACAGGGGGGAGCAGTACTTC. Its protein is CASSDRDRGEQYF.